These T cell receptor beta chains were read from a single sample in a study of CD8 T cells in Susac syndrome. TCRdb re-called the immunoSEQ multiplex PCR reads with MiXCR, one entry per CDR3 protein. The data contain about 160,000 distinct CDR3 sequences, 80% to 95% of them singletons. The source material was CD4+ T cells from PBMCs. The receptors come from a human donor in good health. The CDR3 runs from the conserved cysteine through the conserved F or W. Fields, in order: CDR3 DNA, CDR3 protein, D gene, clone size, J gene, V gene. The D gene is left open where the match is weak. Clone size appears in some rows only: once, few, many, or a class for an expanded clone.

CDR3 DNA: TGTGCCAGCAGCTTAGGGACAGGGAGAGGCTATGGCTACACCTTC
CDR3 protein: CASSLGTGRGYGYTF
D gene: TRBD1
clone size: .
J gene: TRBJ1-2
V gene: TRBV7-2

CDR3 DNA: TGTGCCAGCAGCTTGGGGGTAGCATCCCAAGAGACCCAGTACTTC
CDR3 protein: CASSLGVASQETQYF
D gene: .
clone size: .
J gene: TRBJ2-5
V gene: TRBV5-4

CDR3 DNA: TGTGCCTGGAGTAAGCGGGGGGTCAGCACTGAAGCTTTCTTT
CDR3 protein: CAWSKRGVSTEAFF
D gene: .
clone size: .
J gene: TRBJ1-1
V gene: TRBV30

CDR3 DNA: TGTGCCAGCAGTACACAGGGGATCGAGCAGTACTTC
CDR3 protein: CASSTQGIEQYF
D gene: TRBD1
clone size: .
J gene: TRBJ2-7
V gene: TRBV12-3/TRBV12-4

CDR3 DNA: TGTGCCAGTAGATACCGAGCGGGGGGCGGTCCGGAGACCCAGTACTTC
CDR3 protein: CASRYRAGGGPETQYF
D gene: TRBD2
clone size: .
J gene: TRBJ2-5
V gene: TRBV19

CDR3 DNA: TGTGCCAGCAGCCAAGAAATAGCATCCGAGCAGTTCTTC
CDR3 protein: CASSQEIASEQFF
D gene: .
clone size: .
J gene: TRBJ2-1
V gene: TRBV4-2

CDR3 DNA: TGTGCCAGCAGTTCCGGAGGGATTGGGGCCAACGTCCTGACTTTC
CDR3 protein: CASSSGGIGANVLTF
D gene: .
clone size: .
J gene: TRBJ2-6
V gene: TRBV6-5

CDR3 DNA: TGCAGTGCTAGTTCTGCGGGGGGGCCCGCAGATACGCAGTATTTT
CDR3 protein: CSASSAGGPADTQYF
D gene: TRBD2
clone size: .
J gene: TRBJ2-3
V gene: TRBV20-1

CDR3 DNA: TGTGCCAGCACCAGGGACGGCCGCCTTATGGACAATGAGCAGTTCTTC
CDR3 protein: CASTRDGRLMDNEQFF
D gene: .
clone size: .
J gene: TRBJ2-1
V gene: TRBV7-9

CDR3 DNA: TGTGCCAGCAGTTTCATGGGACTAGCCGAGTCGGAGACCCAGTACTTC
CDR3 protein: CASSFMGLAESETQYF
D gene: TRBD2
clone size: .
J gene: TRBJ2-5
V gene: TRBV28

CDR3 DNA: TGTGCCAGCAGTTACTCAAGGGACGGGCAGATTTTGTACGAGCAGTACTTC
CDR3 protein: CASSYSRDGQILYEQYF
D gene: .
clone size: .
J gene: TRBJ2-7
V gene: TRBV6-2/TRBV6-3

CDR3 DNA: TGCAGTGCTAGTCGTGACACCAATCTGGAGCAGTACTTC
CDR3 protein: CSASRDTNLEQYF
D gene: .
clone size: .
J gene: TRBJ2-7
V gene: TRBV20-1

CDR3 DNA: TGTGCCAGCAGACCACAGGGATGGGACACTGAAGCTTTCTTT
CDR3 protein: CASRPQGWDTEAFF
D gene: .
clone size: once
J gene: TRBJ1-1
V gene: TRBV2

CDR3 DNA: TGTGCCAGCAGTGAGTGGGGAGCCTATGGCTACACCTTC
CDR3 protein: CASSEWGAYGYTF
D gene: .
clone size: .
J gene: TRBJ1-2
V gene: TRBV2

CDR3 DNA: TGTGCCAGCAGCTTAGTGGGGGGCCCCTACGAGCAGTACTTC
CDR3 protein: CASSLVGGPYEQYF
D gene: .
clone size: .
J gene: TRBJ2-7
V gene: TRBV7-8

CDR3 DNA: TGCAGTGCTATCTGGACGGTTTCCACTGAAGCTTTCTTT
CDR3 protein: CSAIWTVSTEAFF
D gene: .
clone size: .
J gene: TRBJ1-1
V gene: TRBV20-1

CDR3 DNA: TGCAGCGTAGTAGACAGCCTTAATCAGCCCCAGCATTTT
CDR3 protein: CSVVDSLNQPQHF
D gene: .
clone size: .
J gene: TRBJ1-5
V gene: TRBV29-1

CDR3 DNA: TGTGCCAGCAGTGTGGGATACAATGAGCAGTTCTTC
CDR3 protein: CASSVGYNEQFF
D gene: .
clone size: few
J gene: TRBJ2-1
V gene: TRBV2

CDR3 DNA: TGTGCCAGCAGTGAGGGGTATGAAAAACTGTTTTTT
CDR3 protein: CASSEGYEKLFF
D gene: .
clone size: .
J gene: TRBJ1-4
V gene: TRBV6-1

CDR3 DNA: TGTGCCAGCAGCCACTCCAGGGGGAGACGCTATGGCTACACCTTC
CDR3 protein: CASSHSRGRRYGYTF
D gene: TRBD1
clone size: once
J gene: TRBJ1-2
V gene: TRBV12-3/TRBV12-4

CDR3 DNA: TGTGCCAGCAGTGTAGGGGACTATGGCTACACCTTC
CDR3 protein: CASSVGDYGYTF
D gene: .
clone size: once
J gene: TRBJ1-2
V gene: TRBV6-1

CDR3 DNA: TGCAGTGCTAAACCGGGACTCAACTCGGGGAATGAGCAGTTCTTC
CDR3 protein: CSAKPGLNSGNEQFF
D gene: .
clone size: .
J gene: TRBJ2-1
V gene: TRBV20-1

CDR3 DNA: TGCGCCAGCAGATTGGATCCCCAGGGTCACTATGGCTACACCTTC
CDR3 protein: CASRLDPQGHYGYTF
D gene: .
clone size: .
J gene: TRBJ1-2
V gene: TRBV5-1

CDR3 DNA: TGTGCCAGCAGCGCGGGACAGCCGAAGGACACCATATATTTT
CDR3 protein: CASSAGQPKDTIYF
D gene: TRBD1
clone size: once
J gene: TRBJ1-3
V gene: TRBV9

CDR3 DNA: TGTGCCAGCAGCCGGTGGGCTAGCGGGGGGGCAGGGGAGACCCAGTACTTC
CDR3 protein: CASSRWASGGAGETQYF
D gene: TRBD2
clone size: .
J gene: TRBJ2-5
V gene: TRBV5-6

CDR3 DNA: TGTGCCAGCAGTACTGTGGGGAGCAATCAGCCCCAGCATTTT
CDR3 protein: CASSTVGSNQPQHF
D gene: .
clone size: .
J gene: TRBJ1-5
V gene: TRBV2

CDR3 DNA: TGTGCCAGCAGCTACAAAAATCAGCCCCAGCATTTT
CDR3 protein: CASSYKNQPQHF
D gene: .
clone size: .
J gene: TRBJ1-5
V gene: TRBV12-3/TRBV12-4

CDR3 DNA: TGCAGTGCTGATGCCCTTGCCGGCTCTGAAGGCTACACCTTC
CDR3 protein: CSADALAGSEGYTF
D gene: .
clone size: once
J gene: TRBJ1-2
V gene: TRBV20-1

CDR3 DNA: TGTGCCAGTAGTCCGGACAGGGACACTGAAGCTTTCTTT
CDR3 protein: CASSPDRDTEAFF
D gene: TRBD1
clone size: few
J gene: TRBJ1-1
V gene: TRBV19

CDR3 DNA: TGTGCCACCAGCAGGGAGGGGGGTGAAGCTTTCTTT
CDR3 protein: CATSREGGEAFF
D gene: .
clone size: .
J gene: TRBJ1-1
V gene: TRBV15

CDR3 DNA: TGCAGTGTTACAACAGGGAGGGACGAGCAGTACTTC
CDR3 protein: CSVTTGRDEQYF
D gene: .
clone size: .
J gene: TRBJ2-7
V gene: TRBV20-1

CDR3 DNA: TGTGCCAGCAGCTTAGCGGGGGGACTAGCGGGGGAAAACATTCAGTACTTC
CDR3 protein: CASSLAGGLAGENIQYF
D gene: TRBD2
clone size: .
J gene: TRBJ2-4
V gene: TRBV7-8

CDR3 DNA: TGTGCCAGCAGTTACCCTTCTTGGATTAGCGGGGGCAATGAGCAGTTCTTC
CDR3 protein: CASSYPSWISGGNEQFF
D gene: TRBD2
clone size: .
J gene: TRBJ2-1
V gene: TRBV6-5

CDR3 DNA: TGTGCCAGCAGTGATGGGCAGGGGGACACTGAAGCTTTCTTT
CDR3 protein: CASSDGQGDTEAFF
D gene: TRBD1
clone size: .
J gene: TRBJ1-1
V gene: TRBV2

CDR3 DNA: TGTGCCAGCAGCTTGTTCAGCACAGATACGCAGTATTTT
CDR3 protein: CASSLFSTDTQYF
D gene: .
clone size: .
J gene: TRBJ2-3
V gene: TRBV7-9

CDR3 DNA: TGTGCCAGCAGCCAAGATGGGACTTCTCATCGCTACACCTTC
CDR3 protein: CASSQDGTSHRYTF
D gene: .
clone size: .
J gene: TRBJ1-2
V gene: TRBV3-1

CDR3 DNA: TGTGCCAGCAGCCCCCAATTAGGGGAGGCCACCTTC
CDR3 protein: CASSPQLGEATF
D gene: .
clone size: .
J gene: TRBJ1-2
V gene: TRBV7-9

CDR3 DNA: TGCAGTGCTCCCACAGGGGGCACTGAAGCTTTCTTT
CDR3 protein: CSAPTGGTEAFF
D gene: TRBD1
clone size: .
J gene: TRBJ1-1
V gene: TRBV20-1

CDR3 DNA: TGCGCCAGCAGCCAAGATAGAGGGGCGAGGTATGGCTACACCTTC
CDR3 protein: CASSQDRGARYGYTF
D gene: .
clone size: .
J gene: TRBJ1-2
V gene: TRBV4-1

CDR3 DNA: TGTGCCAGCAGCGCTACGGGACAGACCTACGAGCAGTACTTC
CDR3 protein: CASSATGQTYEQYF
D gene: TRBD1
clone size: .
J gene: TRBJ2-7
V gene: TRBV9